Listed below are T cell receptor beta chains from one sample, sequenced in a study of cytomegalovirus exposure and HLA in healthy donors. Method: immunoSEQ multiplex PCR; TCRdb's copy keeps in-frame clones and lacks some. The table lists roughly 160,000 clones, 84% of them singletons. Sequencing used PBMCs. The source of these receptors is a man aged 25-45 years in good health and CMV-seronegative. The conserved cysteine and the conserved F or W are not part of the CDR3 here.

V,CDR3
TRBV28,ASSFSGGADTQY
TRBV28,ASSLGGLGAF
TRBV4-3,ASSQDQDSYYGYT
TRBV2,ASTGTAHLYGYT
TRBV6-1,ASTPQGSGANVLT
TRBV7-9,ASSPIQGGTEAF
TRBV2,ASSENPKGSYNEQF
TRBV19,ASSKSRGIWYGYT
TRBV21-1,ASSIMIGADSSYEQY
TRBV27,ASSNSGTGISYEQY
TRBV5-1,ASSLALAGDNEQF
TRBV12-5,ASGQGAGYGYT
TRBV7-9,ASSLINEKLF
TRBV7-9,ASSPRDNLIGGYT
TRBV7-2,ASSLRTGREKLF
TRBV23-1,ASRPKGTGELF
TRBV28,ASSLRGGGGNTIY
TRBV5-1,ASSLLGDSSYEQY
TRBV19,ASSTLVTSRGHYEQY
TRBV4-2,ASSQEAPGQGARNTEAF
TRBV6-1,ASSELGGHSYEQY
TRBV7-2,ASSSAGSRGDTQY
TRBV5-6,ASISGQGTYEQY
TRBV7-2,ASSWRTGSYGYT
TRBV11-3,ASSLPPFYEQY
TRBV5-1,ASSLRQAFDSEQY
TRBV6-5,ASSYFGGGSSYEQY
TRBV5-1,ASSLAWAGQIGELF
TRBV5-6,ASSLGPDNNEQF
TRBV5-1,ASSSRDIASTDTQY
TRBV19,ASSIDTASTDTQY
TRBV7-8,ASSRDEIGSNQPQH
TRBV6-6,ASSADTAETQY
TRBV2,ASLVADTQY
TRBV7-9,ASSLATSVNEQY
TRBV5-1,ASSRTIPSSGNTIY
TRBV4-3,ASSHKQGAANEKLF
TRBV5-6,ASSFLRGGYNEQF
TRBV7-2,ASSLLRGNYGYT
TRBV19,ASSRGWNTQY
TRBV19,ASSGTGRQDGNTIY
TRBV2,ATNPSSGAYEQY
TRBV10-2,ASSESMSGSDTQY
TRBV18,ASSPQAGHTDTQY
TRBV27,ASSLGGSHQPQH
TRBV27,ASSIQPGQGAQGEKLF
TRBV5-4,ASRGIAGSTDTQY
TRBV25-1,ASSESGTAQH
TRBV27,ASSPGSLYGTQY
TRBV7-9,ASSFFSGYEQY
TRBV27,ASSFLGAHQPQH
TRBV6-5,ASSYLTVNTGELF
TRBV5-1,ASSLADSGNTIY
TRBV11-1,ASSQYRGYEQY
TRBV5-1,ASSPIGGAWETNEKLF
TRBV7-9,AGLLSGVQF